The 11 T cell receptor beta chains below were found in one sample sequenced in a study of graft-versus-host responses after intestinal transplantation. The protocol was immunoSEQ multiplex PCR, while the TCRdb copy is restricted to in-frame clones and leaves out a portion. The data contain 20,000 to 25,000 clones, about 57% of them singletons. The sample consisted of alloreactive CD4+ T cells from a mixed lymphocyte reaction culture, taken before intestinal transplant. Subset in this sample: CFSE-low proliferating T cells sorted from approximately 6-day pre-transplant mixed lymphocyte reaction (GvH or HvG direction). The receptor source for this set is a human patient who received an intestinal transplant.

V is TRBV7-2 and J is TRBJ2-6; D is perhaps TRBD2 (5 bases). The CDR3 sequence is 15 residues long. Trimming removed 1 base at V and 13 bases at J, with 17 bases between. The germline V gene has CDR1 SGHTA and CDR2 FQGNSA. The CDR3 nucleotides are TGTGCCAGCAGCTTAGTCCGGACGATCTCGGGAGTCCTGACTTTC. Translated: CASSLVRTISGVLTF.

Only a few counts were recorded for this clone. The V call is TRBV10-1, the J call TRBJ2-5, with a tentative D call TRBD1 (6 bases). Per germline, CDR1 WNHNN and CDR2 SYGVQD (reference sequence). V was shortened by 0 bases and J by 1 base, with 6 bases between the two germline ends. The CDR3 has 14 residues. CDR3 protein: CASSESGAQETQYF. CDR3 DNA sequence: TGCGCCAGCAGTGAGTCGGGGGCCCAAGAGACCCAGTACTTC.

V is TRBV6-1 and J is TRBJ2-7, with a weak D call TRBD2 (5 bases). This CDR3 contains 12 residues. The germline CDR1 and CDR2 sequences are MNHNS and SASEGT. Trimming took 7 bases from V and 2 from J, leaving 9 bases between them. Written as DNA, the CDR3 is TGTGCCAGCACGAGGGTACCCTACGAGCAGTACTTC. Translation: CASTRVPYEQYF.

This clone was observed once. The gene calls are TRBV20-1 and TRBJ2-3; D is uncertain. This CDR3 region has 11 residues. The germline gives CDR1 DFQATT, CDR2 SNEGSKA (reference sequence). V shed 4 bases and J shed 1 base, with 3 bases lying between them. In DNA, the CDR3 is TGCAGTGCTACAGGCACAGATACGCAGTATTTT. It is translated as CSATGTDTQYF.

This clone has only a few counts. The CDR3 region is CASSHAGLIQETQYF. The CDR3, as DNA: TGCGCCAGCAGCCACGCGGGACTAATCCAAGAGACCCAGTACTTC. This rearrangement joins TRBV4-1 to TRBJ2-5; TRBD2 agrees at 7 bases. Germline V gene lookup returns CDR1 MGHRA and CDR2 YSYEKL. CDR3 length: 15 amino acids. The ends lost 3 bases at V and 1 base at J; junction bases unmatched: 5.

A note on this clone: A junction boundary mismatches the germline segment, possibly from a read error. The chain joins TRBV6-5 to TRBJ1-2, with 7 positions matching TRBD1. Germline CDR1 MNHEY, CDR2 SVGAGI. There are 15 residues in the CDR3. The CDR3: CASRYLGTARTGYTF. The CDR3 DNA reads TGTGCCAGCAGGTACTTGGGGACAGCCAGGACGGGCTACACCTTC.

CDR3: CASSLSPSGRYSRITEQFF. The CDR3 DNA sequence: TGTGCCAGCAGTTTAAGCCCTAGCGGGAGGTATTCCCGGATTACTGAGCAGTTCTTC. The V call is TRBV27, the J call TRBJ2-1, with 11 bases lining up with TRBD2. The CDR3 is 19 amino acids. J was trimmed by 9 bases and V by 2 bases; bases with no gene match: 18. In germline, CDR1 is MNHEY, CDR2 SMNVEV (reference sequence).

The chain uses TRBV4-2 and TRBJ2-7, with D perhaps matching TRBD2 (5 bases). The CDR3 is made up of 14 amino acids. Germline assignment: CDR1 LGHNA and CDR2 YNFKEQ. The V end lost 0 bases, the J end lost 2 bases, and 8 bases lay between the germline ends. Written as DNA, the CDR3 is TGTGCCAGCAGCCAAGAGTCCGGGGCCTACGAGCAGTACTTC. This sequence encodes CASSQESGAYEQYF.

The V call is TRBV5-1, the J call TRBJ1-2; 7 positions match TRBD1. The V and J ends lost 2 bases and 8 bases, in that order; junction bases with no gene match: 6. The germline V gene encodes CDR1 SGHRS and CDR2 YFSETQ. This CDR3 is built from 13 residues. CDR3 nucleotides: TGCGCCAGCAGCTTACACAGGGGATGGGGCTACACCTTC. It translates to CASSLHRGWGYTF.

This clone was detected a few times. The chain employs TRBV6-4 and TRBJ1-3; 7 bases agree with TRBD1. CDR1 and CDR2 from the germline V gene are MRHNA and SNTAGT. Trimming at V came to 2 bases and at J to 0 bases, leaving 1 base not matched to a gene. This CDR3 is 15 amino acids long. The DNA of the CDR3 is TGTGCCAGCAGTGACAGGGGGCCCTCTGGAAACACCATATATTTT. It translates to CASSDRGPSGNTIYF.

V usage is TRBV5-1 and J usage is TRBJ1-1; no definite D call. This CDR3 has 15 residues. Trimming took off 2 bases at V and 3 bases at J, with 14 bases between the two ends. Germline V CDR1 and CDR2: SGHRS, YFSETQ. This CDR3 is CASSFLMGQHTEAFF. In DNA, the CDR3 is TGCGCCAGCAGCTTTCTGATGGGCCAGCACACTGAAGCTTTCTTT.